Below are 17 T cell receptor beta chains sequenced from a single sample in a study of Ad26.COV2.S vaccination and SARS-CoV-2 variants. The data were produced by immunoSEQ multiplex PCR, yet TCRdb's version contains in-frame clones alone and is incomplete. The repertoire includes around 340,000 clones, 75% to 90% of them detected once, and about 10% sits in the top ten. Sample treatment: roughly 19 received Ad26.COV2.S at low or high dose, single or two shots; about 5 received placebo; per-sample allocation not given. Sampling was performed 63 days after the first vaccine or placebo injection. Source: peripheral blood, taken in a trial of Ad26.COV2.S vaccine versus placebo. All receptors derive from a person aged 18-65 years who received the Ad26.COV2.S COVID-19 vaccine or a placebo.

Concerning this clone: The junction differs from germline at one of its ends, possibly a read error. The chain combines TRBV29-1 with TRBJ2-5, with D possibly being TRBD1 or TRBD2 (5 bases each). Per germline, CDR1 SQVTM and CDR2 ANQGSEA. CDR3 length equals 12 residues. This chain's CDR3 is CSVGPEAPPVDF. In nucleotides, the CDR3 is TGCAGCGTGGGGCCGGAGGCACCCCCGGTCGACTTC.

This chain connects TRBV25-1 to TRBJ2-7; TRBD2 matches 16 bases. Germline CDR1 and CDR2: MGHDK and SYGVNS. Trimming removed 4 bases from V and 2 bases from J; junction bases left unmatched: 8. This CDR3 region has 18 residues. CDR3 coding DNA: TGTGCCAGCAGTGCCTCGGGACTAGCGGGAGGGCCGGCCTACGAGCAGTACTTC. Translating it yields CASSASGLAGGPAYEQYF.

The chain carries TRBV6-2 or TRBV6-3 and TRBJ1-4; D is uncertain. This CDR3 has 15 amino acids. Germline CDR1 is MNHEY and CDR2 is SVGEGT. V lost 1 base and J 16 bases, leaving 22 bases between the germline ends. The CDR3 bases are TGTGCCAGCAGTTACTTTCCTGAACAGAACAGCCCCAGGTTTTTT. Translation gives CASSYFPEQNSPRFF.

This clone showed up just once. The CDR3 bases are TGTGCCAGCAGGCCGGGACAGGGCTACCCAGATACGCAGTATTTT. Its protein product is CASRPGQGYPDTQYF. This chain uses TRBV2 with TRBJ2-3; 9 bases agree with TRBD1. The CDR3 totals 15 residues. The junction had 8 bases not matched to a gene; V was cut back by 6 bases and J by 4 bases. Germline V gene data show CDR1 as SNHLY and CDR2 as FYNNEI.

The chain is built from TRBV3-1 (or the pseudogene TRBV3-2) and TRBJ1-5; TRBD1 agrees at 7 bases. The CDR3 sequence is 15 residues long. V shed 0 bases and J 6 bases; nucleotides not matched to a gene: 5. Germline V gene sequence: CDR1 LGHDT, CDR2 YNNKEL (reference sequence). The CDR3 sequence: CASSQDLGDSQPQHF. In DNA form, the CDR3 reads TGTGCCAGCAGCCAAGATCTCGGGGACAGTCAGCCCCAGCATTTT.

The rearrangement uses TRBV4-1 and TRBJ1-2, with unresolved D. There are 15 residues in the CDR3. Germline CDR1 MGHRA, CDR2 YSYEKL. V lost 1 base and J 4 bases, leaving 13 bases between the germline ends. CDR3 in amino acids: CASSQAPDKGYGYTF. CDR3 DNA sequence: TGCGCCAGCAGCCAAGCCCCGGATAAGGGCTATGGCTACACCTTC.

The chain employs TRBV6-5 and TRBJ2-7; 7 positions match TRBD2. The V gene's germline CDR1 is MNHEY and CDR2 SVGAGI. This CDR3 spans 12 amino acids. Unmatched junction bases numbered 3, after V lost 6 bases and J lost 4 bases. Here the CDR3 reads CASRGRGYEQYF. The CDR3 DNA is TGTGCCAGCAGGGGGAGGGGATACGAGCAGTACTTC.

Only one count was recorded for this clone. V and J are TRBV28 and TRBJ1-3; D call uncertain. The germline V and J ends were trimmed by 1 base and 1 base, with 11 bases remaining between them. The CDR3 spans 16 residues. The germline gives CDR1 MDHEN, CDR2 SYDVKM. CDR3 nucleotides: TGTGCCAGCAGTTTATCCCCCAGCGGGTCTGGAAACACCATATATTTT. Translating it yields CASSLSPSGSGNTIYF.

The gene calls are TRBV9 and TRBJ1-4, with 7 bases aligning to TRBD1. The germline V gene has CDR1 SGDLS and CDR2 YYNGEE. The V gene end was trimmed by 0 bases and the J gene end by 6 bases; junction bases not matched to a gene: 5. CDR3 length equals 15 residues. CDR3 sequence (DNA): TGTGCCAGCAGCGTAGCCGACAGGGAGGATGAAAAACTGTTTTTT. Translating gives CASSVADREDEKLFF.

The chain links TRBV11-2 to TRBJ2-3; the D gene is possibly TRBD1 (6 bases). CDR3 length: 15 amino acids. The germline CDR1 and CDR2 sequences are SGHAT and FQNNGV. V was pared by 2 bases and J by 4 bases, with 13 bases between. The CDR3 region is CASSLRYSGADTQYF. The CDR3 DNA follows: TGTGCCAGCAGCTTACGGTACTCAGGGGCAGATACGCAGTATTTT.

The chain uses TRBV7-2 and TRBJ2-7; D remains unclear. Per the germline V gene, CDR1 is SGHTA and CDR2 is FQGNSA. The CDR3 length is 12 residues. V was clipped by 5 bases and J by 8 bases, with 13 bases between them. CDR3 nucleotide sequence: TGTGCCAGCAGCCTCCAAACCGAGAAGCAGTACTTC. Translated: CASSLQTEKQYF.

The J gene is TRBJ2-1, the V gene TRBV4-1; TRBD1 is a possible D gene (6 bases). Germline values: CDR1 MGHRA, CDR2 YSYEKL. The CDR3 spans 17 residues. Trimming stripped 2 bases from V and 6 bases from J, with 20 bases between. CDR3 region: CASSQPLVGARGNEQFF. The CDR3 DNA is TGCGCCAGCAGCCAACCTTTGGTGGGGGCTCGGGGCAATGAGCAGTTCTTC.

The V and J genes are TRBV28 and TRBJ2-1; tentative D call: TRBD2 (5 bases). Germline assignment: CDR1 MDHEN and CDR2 SYDVKM. The CDR3 extends over 13 amino acids. Trimming took 6 bases from V and 8 from J, leaving 14 bases between them. The DNA for the CDR3 is TGTGCCAGCAGCAAGGACTTTTGGCATGAGCAGTTCTTC. Translation gives CASSKDFWHEQFF.

V usage is TRBV6-1 and J usage is TRBJ2-3; D not resolved. The CDR3 is made up of 15 amino acids. Trimming pared 3 bases from V and 5 bases from J, leaving 15 bases between. From germline, CDR1 is MNHNS and CDR2 SASEGT. CDR3 amino acids: CASSEYSSEGDTQYF. CDR3 in DNA: TGTGCCAGCAGTGAGTATAGCTCCGAAGGAGATACGCAGTATTTT.

This rearrangement joins TRBV5-5 to TRBJ2-2; D call uncertain. CDR1 is SGHKS and CDR2 is YYEKEE in the germline V gene (reference sequence). The V gene lost 0 bases and the J gene lost 1 base, with 4 bases spanning the gap. This CDR3 comprises 14 residues. CDR3 protein: CASSLGGNTGELFF. In DNA form, the CDR3 reads TGTGCCAGCAGCTTGGGGGGGAACACCGGGGAGCTGTTTTTT.

The V call is TRBV30, the J call TRBJ2-6; tentatively, D is TRBD1 (7 bases). From germline, CDR1 is GTSNPN and CDR2 SVGIG (reference sequence). V shed 1 base and J shed 2 bases, with 18 bases lying between them. CDR3 length equals 18 residues. The CDR3: CAWSGGRQGGPGANVLTF. CDR3 nucleotides: TGTGCCTGGAGTGGAGGTCGGCAGGGGGGACCTGGGGCCAACGTCCTGACTTTC. The variable domain in full, completed from reference TRBV30 and TRBJ2-6, reads SQTIHQWPATLVQPVGSPLSLECTVEGTSNPNLYWYRQAAGRGLQLLFYSVGIGQISSEVPQNLSASRPQDRQFILSSKKLLLSDSGFYLCAWSGGRQGGPGANVLTFGAGSRLTVL.

The sample holds one count of this clone. The chain couples TRBV4-2 to TRBJ2-1; TRBD2 matches at 10 bases. Germline lookup yields CDR1 LGHNA and CDR2 YNFKEQ. CDR3 size: 17 residues. Germline trimming cut 0 bases from V and 0 bases from J; bases unmatched to any gene: 2. CDR3 nucleotides: TGTGCCAGCAGCCAAGAACTAGCGGGGAGCTCCTACAATGAGCAGTTCTTC. Its protein product is CASSQELAGSSYNEQFF.